These T cell receptor beta chains were read from a single sample in a study of T cells in Graves' hyperthyroidism and ophthalmopathy. TCRdb reprocessed the multiplex PCR reads via MiXCR and lists one record per CDR3 protein. This sample has under 300,000 distinct CDR3 sequences; around 13% occur once, and the top ten carry roughly 7.9%. The sample was blood. Every receptor here comes from a middle-aged woman with Graves' hyperthyroidism. Both conserved end residues are part of each CDR3. The order of the fields is clone size, D gene, J gene, V gene, CDR3 DNA, CDR3 protein. The D gene is left open where the match is weak. The size entry is marked missing in some rows and otherwise reads once, few, many or a size class.

>many|TRBD2|TRBJ2-5|TRBV27
TGTGCCAGCAGTAGCGGGAGTACAGGGAAGACCCAGTACTTC
CASSSGSTGKTQYF
>many|-|TRBJ1-4|TRBV18
TGTGCCAGCTCACGCGACGGTGAAAAACTGTTTTTT
CASSRDGEKLFF
>many|-|TRBJ2-2|TRBV18
TGTGCCAGCTCACTCCAGGATAGTACCGGGGAGCTGTTTTTT
CASSLQDSTGELFF
>many|-|TRBJ1-5|TRBV2
TGTGCCAGCAGGGGCGGGACTCAGGGTAATCAGCCCCAGCATTTT
CASRGGTQGNQPQHF
>many|TRBD1|TRBJ2-2|TRBV27
TGTGCCAGCAGTTTATTACACGGACAGGGGGTCTCGCTGTTTTTT
CASSLLHGQGVSLFF
>many|TRBD1|TRBJ1-6|TRBV2
TGTGCCAGCAGCGCTCGACAGGGGAGGTCACCCCTCCACTTT
CASSARQGRSPLHF
>many|-|TRBJ2-5|TRBV12-3/TRBV12-4
TGTGCCAGCAGTGATAGGGGGACCCAAGAGACCCAGTACTTC
CASSDRGTQETQYF
>many|-|TRBJ1-1|TRBV3-1
TGTGCCAGCAGCCAGACAGCCAACACTGAAGCTTTCTTT
CASSQTANTEAFF
>many|-|TRBJ1-6|TRBV6-1
TGTGCCAGCAGTGAAGCCGGCAGCTCCTTCCACTTT
CASSEAGSSFHF
>-|-|TRBJ2-2|TRBV24-1
TGTGCCACCAGCTACGGTGGCACCGGGGAGCTGTTTTTT
CATSYGGTGELFF
>-|-|TRBJ2-1|TRBV19
TGTGCCAGTAGTTCCCCGACGAGCAATGAGCAGTTCTTC
CASSSPTSNEQFF
>many|-|TRBJ1-2|TRBV6-4
TGTGCCAGCAGTCCGACGGACGTGGGTGGCTACACCTTC
CASSPTDVGGYTF
>many|-|TRBJ1-3|TRBV11-3
TGTGCCAGCACCTACGGGCCAGGGTTACCCTCTGGAAACACCATATATTTT
CASTYGPGLPSGNTIYF
>many|-|TRBJ2-7|TRBV7-9
TGTGCCAGCAGTCTGGGGCCTAGCAAAGACGAGCAGTACTTC
CASSLGPSKDEQYF
>-|-|TRBJ1-4|TRBV28
TGTGCCAGCCGGGACCCAAGGGATGAAAAACTGTTTTTT
CASRDPRDEKLFF
>many|TRBD2|TRBJ2-3|TRBV28
TGTGCCAGCACGGGTTCTAGCGGCTTCACAGATACGCAGTATTTT
CASTGSSGFTDTQYF
>many|TRBD1|TRBJ1-2|TRBV10-3
TGTGCCACCAGGGGGACAGCTAACTATGGCTACACCTTC
CATRGTANYGYTF
>few|TRBD2|TRBJ2-7|TRBV10-3
TGTGCCATCGGGGGGACTAGCGATAGCTACGAGCAGTACTTC
CAIGGTSDSYEQYF
>-|-|TRBJ1-6|TRBV12-3/TRBV12-4
TGTGCCAGCAGTTTAGTGTTAGATTCACCCCTCCACTTT
CASSLVLDSPLHF
>few|-|TRBJ2-5|TRBV7-8
TGTGCCAGCAGCTTATTAGGGGCCACGAAATACTTC
CASSLLGATKYF
>many|-|TRBJ2-1|TRBV20-1
TGCAGTGCGATATCCAGCGGCAAAAGCTCCTACAATGAGCAGTTCTTC
CSAISSGKSSYNEQFF
>few|-|TRBJ2-7|TRBV19
TGTGCCAGTAGTAGGGCGGGGGAGCAGTACTTC
CASSRAGEQYF
>many|TRBD1|TRBJ2-7|TRBV20-1
TGCAGTGTAAAGACAGGGGCGGACTACGAGCAGTACTTC
CSVKTGADYEQYF
>many|TRBD1|TRBJ2-1|TRBV7-4
TGTGCCAGCAGCTTAGTGGGCCCCGGGACAGGTGGCTACAATGAGCAGTTCTTC
CASSLVGPGTGGYNEQFF
>many|-|TRBJ2-7|TRBV27
TGTGCCAGCAGTCCCGGGACTGTCCATCCCCTCTCCTACGAGCAGTACTTC
CASSPGTVHPLSYEQYF
>many|-|TRBJ1-5|TRBV9
TGTGCCAGCAGCGTAGGAGGGGAGCGGGGTCAGCCCCAGCATTTT
CASSVGGERGQPQHF
>many|TRBD1|TRBJ1-1|TRBV29-1
TGCAGCGCCCCGAGGGGGGGACAGATGAACACTGAAGCTTTCTTT
CSAPRGGQMNTEAFF
>-|-|TRBJ2-6|TRBV27
TGTGCCAGCAGTTTTTTGGGGTCTGGGGCCAACGTCCTGACTTTC
CASSFLGSGANVLTF
>-|TRBD1|TRBJ1-4|TRBV25-1
TGTGCCAGCAGTGAAGAGGGGACAGGGGGCCATGAAAAACTGTTTTTT
CASSEEGTGGHEKLFF
>many|TRBD1|TRBJ1-6|TRBV20-1
TGCAGTGTCAGGGGGCAAGGAGGGAATAATTCACCCCTCCACTTT
CSVRGQGGNNSPLHF
>many|-|TRBJ2-7|TRBV12-3/TRBV12-4
TGTGCCAGCAGTTCCACGGACGGTTACGAGCAGTACTTC
CASSSTDGYEQYF
>-|TRBD2|TRBJ2-5|TRBV13
TGTGCCAGCAGCTTAAGATCTTCAGCGGGAAATCAAGAGACCCAGTACTTC
CASSLRSSAGNQETQYF
>many|TRBD1|TRBJ2-3|TRBV2
TGTGCCAGCAGTGCAGGGGGCTGGGCAGATACGCAGTATTTT
CASSAGGWADTQYF
>many|TRBD1|TRBJ2-3|TRBV6-4
TGTGCCAGCAGTGAAGAAGGGACAGGGGCCATTGGCACGCAGTATTTT
CASSEEGTGAIGTQYF
>-|TRBD2|TRBJ2-1|TRBV2
TGTGCCAGCAGGGCTCGGGAGGGCCTATACAATGAGCAGTTCTTC
CASRAREGLYNEQFF
>few|-|TRBJ1-3|TRBV20-1
TGCAGTGTCACACAGGGAGCTTCTGGAAACACCATATATTTT
CSVTQGASGNTIYF
>few|-|TRBJ2-1|TRBV9
TGTGCCAGCAGCGTAGGCACAGGGTCCTACAATGAGCAGTTCTTC
CASSVGTGSYNEQFF
>many|TRBD1|TRBJ1-6|TRBV2
TGTGCCAGCTCCCCGAACAGGGGTTCCTATAATTCACCCCTCCACTTT
CASSPNRGSYNSPLHF
>many|TRBD2|TRBJ2-1|TRBV27
TGTGCCAGCAGTTTCGAGGGAGGGATTAATGAGCAGTTCTTC
CASSFEGGINEQFF
>many|-|TRBJ1-5|TRBV30
TGTGCCTGGAGTGCCCCGGGATCCGCCAGGGGCAAGCCCCAGCATTTT
CAWSAPGSARGKPQHF
>-|TRBD1|TRBJ2-7|TRBV4-1
TGCGCCAGCAGCCAAGTCTCGGGACAGCAAGGGATCGAGCAGTACTTC
CASSQVSGQQGIEQYF
>many|TRBD2|TRBJ2-5|TRBV10-3
TGTGCCATCAGACCGGGACTAGCGGGAGAAGAGACCCAGTACTTC
CAIRPGLAGEETQYF
>-|TRBD2|TRBJ2-1|TRBV29-1
TGCAGCGTGGAGGGACTAGCGGGAGTCAATGGTGAGCAGTTCTTC
CSVEGLAGVNGEQFF
>many|-|TRBJ2-1|TRBV6-5
TGTGCCAGCAGTTACTCGATTGAAGGGTACAATGAGCAGTTCTTC
CASSYSIEGYNEQFF
>-|-|TRBJ2-5|TRBV2
TGTGCCAGCAGTGAGGGGGGCGGTGTCACCCAGTACTTC
CASSEGGGVTQYF
>-|-|TRBJ1-4|TRBV5-8
TGTGCCAGCAGCCCGGAGGGGTTTAATGAAAAACTGTTTTTT
CASSPEGFNEKLFF
>-|-|TRBJ2-5|TRBV28
TGTGCCAGCAGTTTGGGGGGCGGGGATGATCAGACCCAGTACTTC
CASSLGGGDDQTQYF
>many|TRBD1|TRBJ2-5|TRBV30
TGTGCCTGGAGCCTAGGGACAGGGAAAGAGACCCAGTACTTC
CAWSLGTGKETQYF
>many|-|TRBJ1-2|TRBV6-1
TGTGCCAGCAGTGAAGCCGGGAACTATGGCTACACCTTC
CASSEAGNYGYTF
>many|-|TRBJ2-2|TRBV6-1
TGTGCCAGCAGTCCCCGGGACACCGGGGAGCTGTTTTTT
CASSPRDTGELFF
>many|-|TRBJ2-1|TRBV28
TGTGCCAGCAGATACAGCTATAGCTCCTACAATGAGCAGTTCTTC
CASRYSYSSYNEQFF
>many|TRBD2|TRBJ2-3|TRBV20-1
TGCAGTGCTGCTGGACTAGCCCCAAGCACAGATACGCAGTATTTT
CSAAGLAPSTDTQYF
>few|TRBD2|TRBJ2-1|TRBV7-8
TGTGCCAGCAGCTTAGGTCCAAGGGGCGGGGGAAATGAGCAGTTCTTC
CASSLGPRGGGNEQFF
>many|TRBD2|TRBJ2-7|TRBV7-9
TGTGCCAGCAGCTCCTGGCGGGAGAAAGACGAGCAGTACTTC
CASSSWREKDEQYF
>many|-|TRBJ2-7|TRBV7-9
TGTGCCAGCAGCTTAGCACCCGGGACCGTACTGTCCTGGCAGTACTTC
CASSLAPGTVLSWQYF
>many|-|TRBJ2-1|TRBV12-3/TRBV12-4
TGTGCCAGCAGGGCCGGCGGTCAAAGCTCCTACAATGAGCAGTTCTTC
CASRAGGQSSYNEQFF
>many|-|TRBJ2-3|TRBV20-1
TGCAGTGCTAGTAGGCTGACTAGCACAGATACGCAGTATTTT
CSASRLTSTDTQYF
>-|-|TRBJ1-5|TRBV6-1
TGTGCCAGCAGTGAAGGGTGGATCGGCAATCAGCCCCAGCATTTT
CASSEGWIGNQPQHF
>many|-|TRBJ2-1|TRBV14
TGTGCCAGCAGCCTCATCCAGCGGCAGGGTGGTGAGCAGTTCTTC
CASSLIQRQGGEQFF